Shown below are 30 T cell receptor beta chains from a single sample sequenced in a study of cytomegalovirus exposure and HLA in healthy donors. PCR employed 60 Vbeta and 13 Jbeta primers. TCRdb keeps only in-frame clones here, not all; method: immunoSEQ multiplex PCR. This sample has around 150,000 clones; 87% occur once, and the top ten carry 4% to 6.5%. Sequences were obtained from PBMCs. Receptors were obtained from a young woman in good health and CMV-seronegative.

The rearrangement joins TRBV11-2 to TRBJ2-7; 7 nucleotides align to TRBD2. The trim removed 1 base at V and 2 bases at J, leaving 8 bases unmatched. The V gene's germline CDR1 is SGHAT and CDR2 FQNNGV. The CDR3 runs 16 residues. The chain's CDR3 is CASSLGAGAGTYEQYF. The CDR3, as DNA: TGTGCCAGCAGCTTAGGGGCAGGAGCGGGAACCTACGAGCAGTACTTC.

The rearrangement joins TRBV11-2 to TRBJ2-5; tentative D call: TRBD1 (5 bases). CDR1 is SGHAT and CDR2 is FQNNGV in the germline V gene. The CDR3 totals 14 residues. The V end lost 7 bases, the J end lost 7 bases, and 19 bases lay between the germline ends. As DNA, the CDR3 is TGTGCCAGCACAAAATTGACAGATGTAGGGACCCAGTACTTC. As protein: CASTKLTDVGTQYF.

The chain carries TRBV7-9 and TRBJ2-1, with D possibly TRBD2 on 6 matching bases. There are 11 residues in the CDR3. The V gene's germline CDR1 is SEHNR and CDR2 FQNEAQ (reference sequence). Trimming took off 5 bases at V and 10 bases at J, with 9 bases between the two ends. The DNA of the CDR3 is TGTGCCAGCAGCCGGGGGAGAGAGCAGTTCTTC. Its translation: CASSRGREQFF.

The rearrangement uses TRBV5-4 and TRBJ1-1; D is perhaps TRBD1 (5 bases). The CDR3 is 14 residues long. From germline, CDR1 is SGHNT and CDR2 YYREEE (reference sequence). Trimming cost V 0 bases and J 4 bases, with 10 bases left between them. CDR3 bases: TGTGCCAGCAGCTTGGCCAGGGTCGCCACTGAAGCTTTCTTT. This sequence encodes CASSLARVATEAFF.

This clone was recorded a few times. The rearrangement links TRBV4-1 to TRBJ2-3; no reliable D call. Trimming shortened V by 1 base and J by 1 base, and 9 bases separated the two germline ends. Germline loops: CDR1 MGHRA, CDR2 YSYEKL. The CDR3 sequence is 15 residues long. The CDR3 here is CASSQGQYRTDTQYF. Written as DNA, the CDR3 is TGCGCCAGCAGCCAAGGGCAATACCGCACAGATACGCAGTATTTT.

The chain has TRBV7-2 and TRBJ2-7, with D tentatively TRBD2 (5 bases). Trimming took 3 bases from V and 4 from J, leaving 10 bases between them. Germline V CDR1 and CDR2: SGHTA, FQGNSA. This CDR3 spans 13 amino acids. The CDR3 nucleotides read TGTGCCAGCAGCTTTGAGGACTTGTACGAGCAGTACTTC. It is translated as CASSFEDLYEQYF.

The rearrangement uses TRBV19 and TRBJ1-2; 8 bases agree with TRBD1. The CDR3 is 14 residues long. From germline, CDR1 is LNHDA and CDR2 SQIVND (reference sequence). The junction had 3 bases not matched to a gene; V was cut back by 6 bases and J by 0 bases. The CDR3 DNA is TGTGCCAGTAGGCCGGGACAGGCTAACTATGGCTACACCTTC. Translation gives CASRPGQANYGYTF. Filled out from reference TRBV19 and TRBJ1-2, the complete variable domain reads DGGITQSPKYLFRKEGQNVTLSCEQNLNHDAMYWYRQDPGQGLRLIYYSQIVNDFQKGDIAEGYSVSREKKESFPLTVTSAQKNPTAFYLCASRPGQANYGYTFGSGTRLTVV.

The V gene is TRBV25-1, the J gene TRBJ1-1; D gene unclear. The CDR3 has 14 amino acids. Trimming shortened V by 4 bases and J by 5 bases, and 14 bases separated the two germline ends. The germline CDR1 and CDR2 sequences are MGHDK and SYGVNS. CDR3 in amino acids: CASSGMGAGTEAFF. The CDR3 DNA reads as TGTGCCAGCAGTGGGATGGGCGCGGGAACTGAAGCTTTCTTT.

This clone turned up a few times. The rearrangement joins TRBV5-1 to TRBJ2-1; 8 bases align to TRBD1. V shed 4 bases and J 2 bases; nucleotides not matched to a gene: 5. The CDR3 length is 15 residues. The germline V gene encodes CDR1 SGHRS and CDR2 YFSETQ. The CDR3 spells CASSPAGGPYNEQFF. The CDR3, as DNA: TGCGCCAGCAGCCCAGCAGGGGGCCCCTACAATGAGCAGTTCTTC.

The J gene is TRBJ2-7, the V gene TRBV13, with 9 positions matching TRBD1. V gave up 5 bases and J gave up 1 base; unmatched junction bases: 6. Germline CDR1 and CDR2: PRHDT and FYEKMQ (reference sequence). This CDR3 has 15 residues. CDR3 in amino acids: CASSGSGTGSYEQYF. In DNA, the CDR3 is TGTGCCAGCAGCGGATCCGGGACAGGGTCCTACGAGCAGTACTTC. The full variable domain, in which reference TRBV13 and TRBJ2-7 provide the parts outside the CDR3, is AAGVIQSPRHLIKEKRETATLKCYPIPRHDTVYWYQQGPGQDPQFLISFYEKMQSDKGSIPDRFSAQQFSDYHSELNMSSLELGDSALYFCASSGSGTGSYEQYFGPGTRLTVT.

The chain couples TRBV28 to TRBJ2-1; 10 bases are a match to TRBD2. V lost 6 bases, J lost 4 bases, and 9 bases stayed unmatched. The CDR3 consists of 16 residues. CDR1 and CDR2 from the germline V gene are MDHEN and SYDVKM. The CDR3 bases are TGTGCCAGCAGACCTAGCGGGGGCCGGGGGTACAATGAGCAGTTCTTC. The encoded protein is CASRPSGGRGYNEQFF.

The chain joins TRBV19 to TRBJ2-5; D is unclear. Trimming stripped 5 bases from V and 1 base from J, with 11 bases between. Germline CDR1 and CDR2: LNHDA and SQIVND (reference sequence). This CDR3 is 14 amino acids long. This chain's CDR3 is CASSAGSSQETQYF. CDR3 sequence (DNA): TGTGCCAGTAGTGCCGGGTCTTCCCAAGAGACCCAGTACTTC.

As for this clone: A read error is likely, as this CDR3 ends without the conserved phenylalanine or tryptophan. The chain joins TRBV29-1 to TRBJ1-4, with 7 bases matching TRBD1. In germline, CDR1 is SQVTM, CDR2 ANQGSEA. The junction had 2 bases not matched to a gene; V was cut back by 5 bases and J by 2 bases. The CDR3 is 13 amino acids. DNA of the CDR3: TGCAGCGTTAAGGGACAGACTAATGAAAAACTGTTTCTT. Its protein is CSVKGQTNEKLFL.

The chain links TRBV19 to TRBJ2-3, with 7 positions matching TRBD1. This CDR3 has 15 amino acids. Germline trimming cut 5 bases from V and 6 bases from J; bases unmatched to any gene: 11. Germline loops: CDR1 LNHDA, CDR2 SQIVND (reference sequence). This CDR3 reads CASSPGTANPDTQYF. Written as DNA, the CDR3 is TGTGCCAGTAGTCCTGGGACAGCCAACCCGGATACGCAGTATTTT.

V gene TRBV2 combines with J gene TRBJ1-1, with TRBD1 as a possible D gene (5 bases). Trimming cost V 4 bases and J 1 base, with 7 bases left between them. Per the germline V gene, CDR1 is SNHLY and CDR2 is FYNNEI. The CDR3 sequence is 13 residues long. Here the CDR3 DNA reads TGTGCCAGCAGTGGAGACAGGAACACTGAAGCTTTCTTT. Protein: CASSGDRNTEAFF.

The chain links TRBV6-6 to TRBJ1-6; D is uncertain. V lost 4 bases to trimming and J lost 12 bases, with 7 bases between them. CDR3 size: 11 residues. CDR1 is MNHNY, CDR2 SVGAGI, per germline (reference sequence). As DNA, the CDR3 is TGTGCCAGCAGTTCGGGAGTACCCCTCCACTTT. This codes for CASSSGVPLHF.

This clone occurred once. The CDR3 sequence: CASSVDRGYSNQPQHF. CDR3 bases: TGTGCCAGTAGTGTGGACAGGGGATATAGCAATCAGCCCCAGCATTTT. The chain links TRBV19 to TRBJ1-5; TRBD1 agrees at 9 bases. Germline loops: CDR1 LNHDA, CDR2 SQIVND (reference sequence). This CDR3 spans 16 amino acids. V was pared by 5 bases and J by 0 bases, with 5 bases of the junction left unmatched.

The chain links TRBV5-1 to TRBJ2-2; 10 nucleotides align to TRBD2. V trimming: 5 bases; J trimming: 3 bases; junction bases outside the gene matches: 4. There are 15 residues in the CDR3. Germline loops: CDR1 SGHRS, CDR2 YFSETQ. Here the CDR3 reads CASRSGGVYTGELFF. The CDR3 DNA reads TGCGCCAGCAGAAGCGGGGGGGTTTACACCGGGGAGCTGTTTTTT.

The rearrangement joins TRBV5-1 to TRBJ2-2, with 7 bases aligning to TRBD1. CDR1 SGHRS and CDR2 YFSETQ come from the germline V gene. J lost 3 bases, V lost 4 bases, and 9 bases had no gene match. The CDR3 totals 16 residues. For the CDR3, the DNA is TGCGCCAGCAGCCCCACGTACAGGGGTTACACCGGGGAGCTGTTTTTT. It specifies CASSPTYRGYTGELFF. The full variable domain, rest sourced from reference TRBV5-1 and TRBJ2-2, is KAGVTQTPRYLIKTRGQQVTLSCSPISGHRSVSWYQQTPGQGLQFLFEYFSETQRNKGNFPGRFSGRQFSNSRSEMNVSTLELGDSALYLCASSPTYRGYTGELFFGEGSRLTVL.

The chain couples TRBV5-1 to TRBJ2-5, with 7 bases lining up with TRBD2. CDR1 and CDR2 (germline): SGHRS, YFSETQ. V lost 7 bases and J lost 3; bases outside the gene matches: 6. This CDR3 region has 13 residues. The CDR3 sequence is CASRGGLKETQYF. The CDR3 DNA sequence: TGCGCCAGCCGCGGGGGACTAAAAGAGACCCAGTACTTC.

This chain joins TRBV5-1 and TRBJ1-2, with 7 bases matching TRBD1. CDR1 is SGHRS, CDR2 YFSETQ, per germline. After removal of 5 bases from V and 3 bases from J, the junction contained 7 bases not matched to a gene. This CDR3 has 14 residues. CDR3 DNA: TGCGCCAGCAGGGGCCAGGGGGGAGACTATGGCTACACCTTC. The encoded protein is CASRGQGGDYGYTF.

The chain has TRBV4-3 and TRBJ2-7; 9 positions agree with TRBD1. Trimming took 0 bases from V and 2 from J; bases not matched to a gene: 2. The germline gives CDR1 LGHNA, CDR2 YSLEER. The CDR3 sequence is 15 residues long. CDR3 bases: TGCGCCAGCAGCCAAGAGGGACAGGGCACCTACGAGCAGTACTTC. Amino acid sequence: CASSQEGQGTYEQYF.

DNA of the CDR3: TGTGCCAGCAGCTTATCCAGGAGTTTGGGGGGGGAGACCCAGTACTTC. This codes for CASSLSRSLGGETQYF. The chain is built from TRBV7-9 and TRBJ2-5, with 7 bases that match TRBD2. J was trimmed by 5 bases and V by 2 bases; bases with no gene match: 11. This CDR3 spans 16 amino acids. Looked up from germline, CDR1 is SEHNR and CDR2 is FQNEAQ (reference sequence).

This clone was detected a few times. This CDR3 is CASSQDSADTQYF. CDR3 DNA sequence: TGCGCCAGCAGCCAAGACAGTGCAGATACGCAGTATTTT. The rearrangement joins TRBV4-3 to TRBJ2-3; no firm D call. V dropped 0 bases and J dropped 4 bases, with 5 bases sitting between them. This CDR3 is built from 13 residues. Germline loops: CDR1 LGHNA, CDR2 YSLEER.

The gene calls are TRBV5-6 and TRBJ1-1; D gene unclear. The germline V gene encodes CDR1 SGHDT and CDR2 YYEEEE. This CDR3 is 14 amino acids long. The V gene lost 3 bases and the J gene lost 3 bases, with 12 bases spanning the gap. The CDR3 loop is CASSSGPGDTEAFF. DNA of the CDR3: TGTGCCAGCAGCTCAGGACCGGGAGACACTGAAGCTTTCTTT.

The chain uses TRBV27 and TRBJ1-2; a weak D match, TRBD1 (5 bases). Trimming shortened V by 5 bases and J by 4 bases, and 14 bases separated the two germline ends. The CDR3 spans 14 residues. Germline-derived CDR1 and CDR2 are MNHEY and SMNVEV (reference sequence). DNA of the CDR3: TGTGCCAGCAGTCTAAGGGGAGGCTCCTATGGCTACACCTTC. Translated: CASSLRGGSYGYTF.

In the case of this clone: Other DNA sequences in this specimen translate into the identical CDR3. V and J are TRBV19 and TRBJ2-6; 9 bases match TRBD2. Germline trimming cut 3 bases from V and 4 bases from J; bases unmatched to any gene: 7. CDR3 length: 17 residues. Germline V gene sequence: CDR1 LNHDA, CDR2 SQIVND (reference sequence). CDR3 sequence reads: CASSISGRSSGANVLTF. In DNA form, the CDR3 reads TGTGCCAGTAGTATCAGCGGGAGGAGCTCCGGGGCCAACGTCCTGACTTTC.

This clone was seen once. V gene TRBV6-1 combines with J gene TRBJ2-7; no firm D call. V dropped 5 bases and J dropped 1 base, with 15 bases sitting between them. The CDR3 is 15 residues long. CDR1 and CDR2 from the germline V gene are MNHNS and SASEGT. The CDR3 DNA is TGTGCCAGCAGTAAAACCCCCCAGGAATCCTACGAGCAGTACTTC. Its protein product is CASSKTPQESYEQYF.

V and J are TRBV11-2 and TRBJ2-7; D possibly corresponds to TRBD1 (6 bases). Germline CDR1 reads SGHAT; CDR2 reads FQNNGV. Trimming pared 5 bases from V and 3 bases from J, leaving 11 bases between. The CDR3 is 13 residues long. CDR3 protein: CASSQWTVYEQYF. The CDR3 region has the DNA TGTGCCAGCAGCCAATGGACAGTCTACGAGCAGTACTTC.

CDR3 nucleotide sequence: TGTGCCAGCAGTTCCCACCCTACCTACAATGAGCAGTTCTTC. Residues: CASSSHPTYNEQFF. The J gene is TRBJ2-1, the V gene TRBV27, with unresolved D. The CDR3 consists of 14 residues. The V gene lost 4 bases and the J gene lost 2 bases, with 9 bases spanning the gap. Germline V CDR1 and CDR2: MNHEY, SMNVEV (reference sequence).